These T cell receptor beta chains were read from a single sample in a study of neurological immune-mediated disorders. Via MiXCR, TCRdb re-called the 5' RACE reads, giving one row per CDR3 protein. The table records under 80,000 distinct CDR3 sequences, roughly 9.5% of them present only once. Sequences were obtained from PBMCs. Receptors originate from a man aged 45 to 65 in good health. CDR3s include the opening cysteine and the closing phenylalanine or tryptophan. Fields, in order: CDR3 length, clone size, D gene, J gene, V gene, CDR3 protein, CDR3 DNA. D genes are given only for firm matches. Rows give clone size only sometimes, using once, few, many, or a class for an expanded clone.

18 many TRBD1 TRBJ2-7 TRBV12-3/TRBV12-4 CASSPNFLGGQGPYEQYF TGTGCCAGCAGCCCTAACTTCCTCGGGGGACAGGGTCCCTACGAGCAGTACTTC
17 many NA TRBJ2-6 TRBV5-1 CASTPGGTDSGANVLTF TGCGCCAGCACCCCTGGGGGGACGGACTCTGGGGCCAACGTCCTGACTTTC
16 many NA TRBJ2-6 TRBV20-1 CSARDGGVAGANVLTF TGCAGTGCTAGAGATGGAGGGGTAGCAGGGGCCAACGTCCTGACTTTC
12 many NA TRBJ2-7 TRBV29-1 CSVEDFIYEQYF TGCAGCGTTGAAGATTTCATCTACGAGCAGTACTTC
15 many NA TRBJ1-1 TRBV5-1 CASSPGSETNTEAFF TGCGCCAGCAGCCCCGGCTCAGAAACGAACACTGAAGCTTTCTTT
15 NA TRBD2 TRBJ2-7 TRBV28 CASRITGTSKHEQYF TGTGCCAGCAGGATAACCGGGACTAGCAAGCACGAGCAGTACTTC
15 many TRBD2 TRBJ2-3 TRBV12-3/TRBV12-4 CASSSAGSPTDTQYF TGTGCCAGCAGTTCAGCGGGGTCCCCCACAGATACGCAGTATTTT
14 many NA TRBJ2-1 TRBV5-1 CASSLGLSSAEQFF TGCGCCAGCAGCTTGGGCTTAAGTAGCGCTGAGCAGTTCTTC
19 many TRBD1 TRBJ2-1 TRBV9 CASSNRDRGPGGSYNEQFF TGTGCCAGCAGCAACCGGGACAGGGGACCGGGGGGCTCTTACAATGAGCAGTTCTTC
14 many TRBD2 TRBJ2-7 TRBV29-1 CSVLGLAGPGEQYF TGCAGCGTGTTGGGACTAGCGGGCCCAGGCGAGCAGTACTTC
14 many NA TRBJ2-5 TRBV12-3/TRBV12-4 CASSPYPYQETQYF TGTGCCAGCAGTCCTTACCCGTACCAAGAGACCCAGTACTTC
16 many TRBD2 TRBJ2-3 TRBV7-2 CASSHTSGGGTDTQYF TGTGCCAGCAGCCACACTAGCGGGGGAGGCACAGATACGCAGTATTTT
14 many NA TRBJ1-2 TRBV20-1 CSARDGTDPWGYTF TGCAGTGCTAGAGACGGGACGGACCCGTGGGGCTACACCTTC
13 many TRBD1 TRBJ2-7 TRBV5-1 CASSPGQGSEQYF TGCGCCAGCAGCCCTGGACAGGGCTCCGAGCAGTACTTC
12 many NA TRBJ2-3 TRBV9 CASSVDTDTQYF TGTGCCAGCAGCGTAGACACAGATACGCAGTATTTT
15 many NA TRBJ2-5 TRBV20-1 CSARVTGETWETQYF TGCAGTGCTAGAGTGACAGGTGAAACCTGGGAGACCCAGTACTTC
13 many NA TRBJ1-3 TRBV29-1 CSVSTDPGNTIYF TGCAGCGTATCCACAGATCCTGGAAACACCATATATTTT
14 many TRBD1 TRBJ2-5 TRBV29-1 CSVEGQGGRETQYF TGCAGCGTGGAAGGACAGGGGGGGAGAGAGACCCAGTACTTC
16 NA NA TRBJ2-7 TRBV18 CASSPPVSGSSYEQYF TGTGCCAGCTCACCACCGGTCAGCGGTAGCTCCTACGAGCAGTACTTC
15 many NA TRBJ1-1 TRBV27 CASSLGEGWNTEAFF TGTGCCAGCAGTTTAGGCGAGGGGTGGAACACTGAAGCTTTCTTT
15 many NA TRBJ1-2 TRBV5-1 CASSPGMGWYYGYTF TGCGCCAGCAGCCCGGGTATGGGGTGGTACTATGGCTACACCTTC
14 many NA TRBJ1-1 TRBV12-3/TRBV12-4 CASSTPGGGTEAFF TGTGCCAGCAGTACCCCGGGGGGAGGGACTGAAGCTTTCTTT
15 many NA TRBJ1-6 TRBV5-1 CASSLDAASGSPLHF TGCGCCAGCAGCCTGGACGCAGCTAGCGGTTCACCCCTCCACTTT
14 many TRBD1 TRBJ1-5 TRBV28 CASSSQQGGQPQHF TGTGCCAGCAGTTCGCAACAGGGGGGACAGCCCCAGCATTTT
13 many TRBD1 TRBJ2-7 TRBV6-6 CASTMDRSYEQYF TGTGCCAGCACCATGGACAGGAGTTACGAGCAGTACTTC
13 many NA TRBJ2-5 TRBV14 CASSQVGRETQYF TGTGCCAGCAGCCAAGTTGGCAGAGAGACCCAGTACTTC
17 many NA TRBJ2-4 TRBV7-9 CASSLDFLATTKNIQYF TGTGCCAGCAGCTTAGATTTCCTAGCGACTACCAAAAACATTCAGTACTTC
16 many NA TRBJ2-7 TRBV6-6 CASSYSSFLDRYEQYF TGTGCCAGCAGTTACTCGTCGTTTTTAGACCGTTACGAGCAGTACTTC
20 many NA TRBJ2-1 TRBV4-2 CASSLQIGTSSRGNYNEQFF TGTGCCAGCAGCCTTCAGATCGGGACATCGTCGCGAGGAAATTACAATGAGCAGTTCTTC
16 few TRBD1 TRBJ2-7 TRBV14 CASSPPPGQGAYEQYF TGTGCCAGCAGCCCCCCCCCTGGACAGGGGGCCTACGAGCAGTACTTC
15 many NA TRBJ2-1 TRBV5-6 CASSFQGNSYNEQFF TGTGCCAGCAGCTTCCAGGGGAACTCCTACAATGAGCAGTTCTTC
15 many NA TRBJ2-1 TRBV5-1 CASSLGDIGYNEQFF TGCGCCAGCAGCTTGGGGGACATCGGGTACAATGAGCAGTTCTTC
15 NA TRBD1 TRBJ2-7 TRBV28 CASSLLGTGLYEQYF TGTGCCAGCAGTTTATTGGGGACAGGTCTCTACGAGCAGTACTTC
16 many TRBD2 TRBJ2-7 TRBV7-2 CASSSVAGGRPYEQYF TGTGCCAGCAGCTCGGTAGCGGGAGGGCGTCCCTACGAGCAGTACTTC
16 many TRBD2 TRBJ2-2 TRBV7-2 CASSLVAGGPTGELFF TGTGCCAGCAGCTTAGTAGCGGGAGGCCCCACCGGGGAGCTGTTTTTT
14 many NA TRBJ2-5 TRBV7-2 CASSSTGLQETQYF TGTGCCAGCAGCTCAACAGGGCTCCAAGAGACCCAGTACTTC
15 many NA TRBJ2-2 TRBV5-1 CASSPGLLNTGELFF TGCGCCAGCAGCCCGGGACTTCTAAACACCGGGGAGCTGTTTTTT
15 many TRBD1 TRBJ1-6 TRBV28 CASSNDRGLNSPLHF TGTGCCAGCAGTAACGACAGGGGGCTTAATTCACCCCTCCACTTT
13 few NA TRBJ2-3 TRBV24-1 CATSDLTGHLQYF TGTGCCACCAGTGATTTGACGGGGCATCTCCAGTATTTT
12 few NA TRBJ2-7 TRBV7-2 CASSLYVDEQYF TGTGCCAGCAGCTTATATGTGGACGAGCAGTACTTC
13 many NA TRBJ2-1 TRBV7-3 CASSNTDYNEQFF TGTGCCAGCAGCAATACAGATTACAATGAGCAGTTCTTC
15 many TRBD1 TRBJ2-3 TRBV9 CASRRGQTPTDTQYF TGTGCCAGCAGGAGGGGACAGACCCCCACAGATACGCAGTATTTT
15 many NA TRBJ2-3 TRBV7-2 CASSLVGGSPDTQYF TGTGCCAGCAGCTTAGTAGGAGGGAGCCCAGATACGCAGTATTTT
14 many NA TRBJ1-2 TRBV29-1 CSVERPQGNYGYTF TGCAGCGTTGAGCGGCCCCAGGGGAACTATGGCTACACCTTC
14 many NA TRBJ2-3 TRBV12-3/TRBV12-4 CASSFGFRPDTQYF TGTGCCAGCAGTTTTGGGTTCAGACCAGATACGCAGTATTTT
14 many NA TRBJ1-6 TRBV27 CASSLEGNDSPLHF TGTGCCAGCAGTTTGGAAGGGAATGATTCACCCCTCCACTTT
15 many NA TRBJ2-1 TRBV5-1 CASSSGYLSYNEQFF TGCGCCAGCAGCTCGGGTTATTTATCCTACAATGAGCAGTTCTTC
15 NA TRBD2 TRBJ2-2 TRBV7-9 CASSLLAGVTGELFF TGTGCCAGCAGCCTACTAGCGGGGGTCACCGGGGAGCTGTTTTTT
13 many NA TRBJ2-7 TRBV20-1 CSASETGLYEQYF TGCAGTGCTAGTGAGACAGGACTCTACGAGCAGTACTTC